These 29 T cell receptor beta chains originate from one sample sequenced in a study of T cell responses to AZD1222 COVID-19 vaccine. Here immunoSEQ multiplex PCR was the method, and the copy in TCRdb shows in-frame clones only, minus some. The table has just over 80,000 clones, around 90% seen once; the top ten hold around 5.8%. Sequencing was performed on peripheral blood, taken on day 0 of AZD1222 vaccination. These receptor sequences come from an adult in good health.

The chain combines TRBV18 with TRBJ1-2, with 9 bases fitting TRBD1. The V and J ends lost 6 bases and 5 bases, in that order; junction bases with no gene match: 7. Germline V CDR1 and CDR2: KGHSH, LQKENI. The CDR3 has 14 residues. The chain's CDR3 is CASSRTGERYGYTF. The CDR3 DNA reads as TGTGCCAGCTCCCGGACAGGGGAGAGGTATGGCTACACCTTC.

The CDR3 sequence is CASSLLAGGQYNEQFF. In DNA, the CDR3 is TGTGCCAGCAGCTTACTAGCGGGGGGGCAGTACAATGAGCAGTTCTTC. This chain uses TRBV7-9 with TRBJ2-1, with TRBD2 identical over 12 bases. Per germline, CDR1 SEHNR and CDR2 FQNEAQ (reference sequence). Trimming removed 2 bases from V and 4 bases from J; junction bases left unmatched: 3. This CDR3 has 16 residues.

The CDR3 is CASSPSDSTYGYTF. CDR3 nucleotide sequence: TGTGCCAGCAGCCCCTCGGACAGCACCTATGGCTACACCTTC. The chain combines TRBV9 with TRBJ1-2; D may be TRBD1 (6 bases). Germline V gene lookup returns CDR1 SGDLS and CDR2 YYNGEE. Trimming cost V 4 bases and J 4 bases, with 14 bases left between them. The CDR3 runs 14 residues.

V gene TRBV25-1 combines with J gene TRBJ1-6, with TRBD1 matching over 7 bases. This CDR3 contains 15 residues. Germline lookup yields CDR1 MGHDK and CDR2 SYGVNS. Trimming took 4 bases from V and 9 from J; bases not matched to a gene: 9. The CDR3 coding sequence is TGTGCCAGCAGTGCCCTCGACAGGGCTCGTTCACCCCTCCACTTT. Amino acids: CASSALDRARSPLHF.

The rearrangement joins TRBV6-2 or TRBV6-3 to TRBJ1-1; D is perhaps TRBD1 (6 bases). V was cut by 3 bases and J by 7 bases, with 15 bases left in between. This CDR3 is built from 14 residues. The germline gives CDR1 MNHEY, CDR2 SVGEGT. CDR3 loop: CASSYRQGFHEAFF. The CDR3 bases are TGTGCCAGCAGTTATCGCCAGGGGTTTCATGAAGCTTTCTTT.

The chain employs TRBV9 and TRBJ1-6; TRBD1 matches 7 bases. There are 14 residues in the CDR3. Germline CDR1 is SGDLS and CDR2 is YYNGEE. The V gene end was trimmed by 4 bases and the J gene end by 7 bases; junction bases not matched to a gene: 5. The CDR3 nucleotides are TGTGCCAGCAGCCCCGGGACAGCCAATTCACCCCTCCACTTT. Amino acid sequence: CASSPGTANSPLHF.

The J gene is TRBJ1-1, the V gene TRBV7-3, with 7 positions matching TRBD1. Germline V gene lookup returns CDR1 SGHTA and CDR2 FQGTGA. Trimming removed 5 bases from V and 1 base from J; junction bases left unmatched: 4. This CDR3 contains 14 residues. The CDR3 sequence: CASSNRQGNTEAFF. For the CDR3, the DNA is TGTGCCAGCAGCAACAGACAGGGGAACACTGAAGCTTTCTTT.

CDR3 residues: CASSFFSAGYEQYF. CDR3 coding DNA: TGTGCCAGCAGTTTCTTTTCTGCCGGGTACGAGCAGTACTTC. The rearrangement links TRBV28 to TRBJ2-7; no clear D gene. Trimming left V 3 bases short and J 4 bases short, with 13 bases between. The CDR3 has 14 residues. The germline gives CDR1 MDHEN, CDR2 SYDVKM.

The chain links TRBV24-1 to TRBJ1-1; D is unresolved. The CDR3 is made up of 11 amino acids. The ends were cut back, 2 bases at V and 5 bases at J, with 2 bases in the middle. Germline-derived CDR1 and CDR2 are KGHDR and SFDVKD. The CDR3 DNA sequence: TGTGCCACCAGTGATTCTACTGAAGCTTTCTTT. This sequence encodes CATSDSTEAFF.

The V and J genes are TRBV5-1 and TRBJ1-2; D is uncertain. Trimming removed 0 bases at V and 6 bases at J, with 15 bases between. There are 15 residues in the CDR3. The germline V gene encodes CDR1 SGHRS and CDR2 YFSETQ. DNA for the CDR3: TGCGCCAGCAGCTTGGGCGGGCAGGTAACTGATGGCTACACCTTC. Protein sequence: CASSLGGQVTDGYTF. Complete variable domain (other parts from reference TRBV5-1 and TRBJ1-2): KAGVTQTPRYLIKTRGQQVTLSCSPISGHRSVSWYQQTPGQGLQFLFEYFSETQRNKGNFPGRFSGRQFSNSRSEMNVSTLELGDSALYLCASSLGGQVTDGYTFGSGTRLTVV.

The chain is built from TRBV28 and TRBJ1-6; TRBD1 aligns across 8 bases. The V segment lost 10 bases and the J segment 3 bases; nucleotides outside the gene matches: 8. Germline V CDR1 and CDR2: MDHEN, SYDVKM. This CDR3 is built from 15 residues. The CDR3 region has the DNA TGTGCCATCCATAGGACAGGGAACTATAATTCACCCCTCCACTTT. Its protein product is CAIHRTGNYNSPLHF.

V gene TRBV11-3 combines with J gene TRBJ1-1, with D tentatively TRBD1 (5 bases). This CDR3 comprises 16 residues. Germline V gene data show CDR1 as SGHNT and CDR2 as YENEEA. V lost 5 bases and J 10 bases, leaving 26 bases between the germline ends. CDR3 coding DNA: TGTGCCAGCAGCCGTTACCCCCCAAAAAAGGGGATTGGAGCTTTCTTT. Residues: CASSRYPPKKGIGAFF.

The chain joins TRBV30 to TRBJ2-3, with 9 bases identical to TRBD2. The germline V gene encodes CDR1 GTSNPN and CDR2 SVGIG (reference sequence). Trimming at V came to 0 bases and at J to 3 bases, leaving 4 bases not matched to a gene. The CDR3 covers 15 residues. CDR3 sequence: CAWSVRRGGTDTQYF. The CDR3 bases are TGTGCCTGGAGTGTAAGGCGGGGGGGAACAGATACGCAGTATTTT. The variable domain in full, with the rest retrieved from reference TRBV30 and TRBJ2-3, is SQTIHQWPATLVQPVGSPLSLECTVEGTSNPNLYWYRQAAGRGLQLLFYSVGIGQISSEVPQNLSASRPQDRQFILSSKKLLLSDSGFYLCAWSVRRGGTDTQYFGPGTRLTVL.

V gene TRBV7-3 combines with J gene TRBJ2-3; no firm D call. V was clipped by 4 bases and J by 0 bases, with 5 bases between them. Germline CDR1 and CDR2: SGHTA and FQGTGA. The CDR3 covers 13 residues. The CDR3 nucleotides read TGTGCCAGCAGCTCCCTGAGCACAGATACGCAGTATTTT. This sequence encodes CASSSLSTDTQYF.

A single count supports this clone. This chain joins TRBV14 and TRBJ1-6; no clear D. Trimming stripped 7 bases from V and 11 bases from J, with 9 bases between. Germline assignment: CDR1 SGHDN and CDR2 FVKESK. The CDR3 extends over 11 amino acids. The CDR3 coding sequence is TGTGCCAGCATCGGCAGGACACCCCTCCACTTT. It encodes CASIGRTPLHF.

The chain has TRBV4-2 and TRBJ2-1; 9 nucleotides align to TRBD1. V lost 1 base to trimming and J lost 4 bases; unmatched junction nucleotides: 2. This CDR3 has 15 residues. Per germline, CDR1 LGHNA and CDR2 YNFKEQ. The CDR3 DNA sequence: TGTGCCAGCAGCCAAGCGGGACAGGGTTACAATGAGCAGTTCTTC. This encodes CASSQAGQGYNEQFF.

The CDR3 DNA reads as TGTGCCAGCAGTGAACAAGGCAGGCTGAACACTGAAGCTTTCTTT. Translation gives CASSEQGRLNTEAFF. V gene TRBV2 combines with J gene TRBJ1-1; D ambiguous. The CDR3 is made up of 15 amino acids. Trimming removed 2 bases from V and 0 bases from J, with 10 bases in between. Germline V gene sequence: CDR1 SNHLY, CDR2 FYNNEI.

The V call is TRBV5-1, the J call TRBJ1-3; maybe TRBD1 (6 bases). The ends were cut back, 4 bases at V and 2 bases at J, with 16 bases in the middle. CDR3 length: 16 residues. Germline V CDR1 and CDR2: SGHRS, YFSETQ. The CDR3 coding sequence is TGCGCCAGCAGCCCTGAGGGGGGACCCACTGGAAACACCATATATTTT. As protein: CASSPEGGPTGNTIYF.

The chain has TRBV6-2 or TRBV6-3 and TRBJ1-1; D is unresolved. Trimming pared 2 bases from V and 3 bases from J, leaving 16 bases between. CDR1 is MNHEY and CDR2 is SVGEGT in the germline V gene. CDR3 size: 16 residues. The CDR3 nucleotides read TGTGCCAGCAGTTACGGTCGTCGGCAGATTTACACTGAAGCTTTCTTT. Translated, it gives CASSYGRRQIYTEAFF.

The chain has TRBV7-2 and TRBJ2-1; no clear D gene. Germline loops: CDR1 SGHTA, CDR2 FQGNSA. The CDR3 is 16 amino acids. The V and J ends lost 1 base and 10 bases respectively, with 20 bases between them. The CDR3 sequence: CASSLGRQLPPREQFF. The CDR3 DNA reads TGTGCCAGCAGCTTAGGTCGCCAGCTGCCCCCTCGAGAGCAGTTCTTC.

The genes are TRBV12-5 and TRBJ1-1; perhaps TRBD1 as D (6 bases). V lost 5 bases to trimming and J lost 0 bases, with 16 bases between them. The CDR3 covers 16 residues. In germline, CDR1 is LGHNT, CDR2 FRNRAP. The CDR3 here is CASGEPTGRVNTEAFF. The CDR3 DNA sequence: TGTGCTAGTGGTGAACCTACAGGGAGGGTGAACACTGAAGCTTTCTTT.

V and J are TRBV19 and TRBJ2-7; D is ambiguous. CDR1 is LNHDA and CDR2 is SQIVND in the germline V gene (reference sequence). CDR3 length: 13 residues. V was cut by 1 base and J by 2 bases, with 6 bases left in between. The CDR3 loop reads CASSIAPPYEQYF. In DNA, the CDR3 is TGTGCCAGTAGTATAGCGCCACCCTACGAGCAGTACTTC.

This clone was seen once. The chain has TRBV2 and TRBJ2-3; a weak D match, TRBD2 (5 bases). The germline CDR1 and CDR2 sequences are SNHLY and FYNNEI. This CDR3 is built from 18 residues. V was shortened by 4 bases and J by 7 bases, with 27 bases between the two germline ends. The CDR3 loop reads CASSATSQGLPDLYTQYF. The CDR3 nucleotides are TGTGCCAGCAGTGCCACTTCTCAAGGACTGCCTGATTTGTATACGCAGTATTTT.

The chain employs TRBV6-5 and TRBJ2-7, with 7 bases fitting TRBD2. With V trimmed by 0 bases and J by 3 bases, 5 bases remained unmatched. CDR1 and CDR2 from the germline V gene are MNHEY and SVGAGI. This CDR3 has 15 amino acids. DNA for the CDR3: TGTGCCAGCAGTTACTCGAGGCGGGGGAACTACGAGCAGTACTTC. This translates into CASSYSRRGNYEQYF.

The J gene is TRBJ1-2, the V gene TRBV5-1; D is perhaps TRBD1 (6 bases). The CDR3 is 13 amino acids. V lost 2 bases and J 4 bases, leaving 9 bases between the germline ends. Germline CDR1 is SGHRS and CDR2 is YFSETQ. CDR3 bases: TGCGCCAGCAGCTTATGGGGGGCCTATGGCTACACCTTC. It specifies CASSLWGAYGYTF.

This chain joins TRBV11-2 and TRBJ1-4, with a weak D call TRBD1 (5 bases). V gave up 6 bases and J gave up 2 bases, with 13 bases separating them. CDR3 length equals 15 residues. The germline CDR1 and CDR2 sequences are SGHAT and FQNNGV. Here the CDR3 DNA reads TGTGCCAGCAGGGCCATCAGGGACACTAATGAAAAACTGTTTTTT. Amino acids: CASRAIRDTNEKLFF.

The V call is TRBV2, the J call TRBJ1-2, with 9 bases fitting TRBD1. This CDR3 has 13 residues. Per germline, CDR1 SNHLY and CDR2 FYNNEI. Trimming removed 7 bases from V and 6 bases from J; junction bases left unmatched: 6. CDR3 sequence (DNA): TGTGCCAGCACCCCGGGACAGGGACATGGCTACACCTTC. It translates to CASTPGQGHGYTF.

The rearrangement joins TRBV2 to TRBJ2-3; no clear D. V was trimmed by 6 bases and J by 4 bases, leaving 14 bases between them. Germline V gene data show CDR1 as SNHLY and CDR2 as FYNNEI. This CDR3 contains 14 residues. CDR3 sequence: CASSDKRIADTQYF. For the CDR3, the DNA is TGTGCCAGCAGCGACAAGAGGATTGCAGATACGCAGTATTTT.

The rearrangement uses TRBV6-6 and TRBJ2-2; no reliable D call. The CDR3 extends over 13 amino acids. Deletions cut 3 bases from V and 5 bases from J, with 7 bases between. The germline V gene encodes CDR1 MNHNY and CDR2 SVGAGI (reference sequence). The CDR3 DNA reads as TGTGCCAGCAGTTATATAGGGACCGGGGAGCTGTTTTTT. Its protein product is CASSYIGTGELFF.